These 5 T cell receptor beta chains were all obtained from the same sample, sequenced in a study of T cell repertoires in cytomegalovirus infection. Each CDR3 protein gets one entry after TCRdb re-called the reads with MiXCR. Of roughly 310,000 distinct CDR3 sequences listed, about a sixth are singletons. The sequencing input was PBMCs. These receptor sequences come from a human donor in good health (CMV status not recorded). Some clones in this sample may be carry-over from other donors' samples.

This clonotype was detected only a few times. The J gene is TRBJ2-5, the V gene TRBV2; the D is unclear. Between the trimmed V and J ends, which lost 2 bases and 10 bases, there was a span of 11 bases. CDR3 length: 12 amino acids. Germline-derived CDR1 and CDR2 are SNHLY and FYNNEI. CDR3 DNA: TGTGCCAGCAGTGAAACTCCGGGCCGCCAGTACTTC. Protein: CASSETPGRQYF.

Here the CDR3 DNA reads TGTGCCAGCAGTTTGACAGAGCCGAACACTGAAGCTTTCTTT. As protein: CASSLTEPNTEAFF. The rearrangement joins TRBV28 to TRBJ1-1; a possible D gene is TRBD1 (5 bases). From germline, CDR1 is MDHEN and CDR2 SYDVKM. V gave up 3 bases and J gave up 1 base, with 9 bases separating them. This CDR3 contains 14 residues.

V is TRBV5-1 and J is TRBJ2-3; D is perhaps TRBD1 (6 bases). The CDR3 loop spans 14 amino acids. Germline V CDR1 and CDR2: SGHRS, YFSETQ. V lost 0 bases to trimming and J lost 4 bases, with 9 bases between them. CDR3 DNA sequence: TGCGCCAGCAGCTTGGCGTGGGGGCCAGATACGCAGTATTTT. It translates to CASSLAWGPDTQYF.

This clonotype showed up just a few times. The V call is TRBV12-3 or TRBV12-4, the J call TRBJ1-1; no definite D call. The CDR3 contains 16 residues. V was shortened by 1 base and J by 1 base, with 13 bases between the two germline ends. CDR3 amino acids: CASSLGLRVRNTEAFF. The CDR3 DNA reads as TGTGCCAGCAGTTTAGGTCTCCGGGTTAGGAACACTGAAGCTTTCTTT.

This chain connects TRBV18 to TRBJ2-7; maybe TRBD1 (6 bases). Trimming removed 6 bases at V and 1 base at J, with 13 bases between. The CDR3 covers 14 residues. Looked up from germline, CDR1 is KGHSH and CDR2 is LQKENI. CDR3 protein: CASSPTGLSYEQYF. The CDR3 region has the DNA TGTGCCAGCTCTCCCACAGGGTTATCCTACGAGCAGTACTTC.